This paragraph covers one TCR beta chain sequence. The antigen is undetermined. These data originate in a study of siplizumab effects on memory and regulatory T cells. Study results and caveats: Researchers did not confirm the suppressive function of proliferating Tregs from siplizumab cultures. It seemed that naive T cells were more diverse than memory cells and were major contributors to the alloresponse.

In each sample, some 10^5 TCR templates were assayed. Some clones are missing from TCRdb's copy, which holds only in-frame ones; the method was immunoSEQ multiplex PCR. The table lists about 100,000 clones, 80% to 95% of them singletons. Germline loops: CDR1 SGHRS, CDR2 YFSETQ. Trimming took 2 bases from V and 5 from J, leaving 10 bases between them. This CDR3 contains 13 residues. This TCR was sampled from a human donor in good health. Some clones in this sample may be carry-over from other donors' samples. This chain uses TRBV5-1 with TRBJ2-5; tentative D call: TRBD2 (5 bases). Sample: CD4+ T cells sorted from blood. As DNA, the CDR3 is TGCGCCAGCAGCTTTTTACTAGGGGAGACCCAGTACTTC. Residues: CASSFLLGETQYF.